The present TCR beta chain was sequenced within a study of blood T cell repertoires in COVID-19. Across the study: Italy, Spain and the United States were the sources of the convalescent and acute COVID-19 samples. Sources were T cells, B-cell-depleted T cells, or PBMCs; the material itself was cDNA or gDNA.

Original handling: Nucleated cell number was recorded as an estimate derived from reference gene primer amplification. Here immunoSEQ multiplex PCR was the method, and the copy in TCRdb shows in-frame clones only, minus some. D and trimming come from the DNA, and the V and J calls and clone size come from that table. The table includes about 46,000 clones, 86% detected once. Trimming took 4 bases from V and 1 from J; bases not matched to a gene: 3. The length of the CDR3 is 14 residues. The V gene's germline CDR1 is LNHDA and CDR2 SQIVND (reference sequence). This clonotype was obtained from a man in his sixties with acute or convalescent COVID-19. Material: peripheral blood. The genes are TRBV19 and TRBJ1-1; 7 bases are a match to TRBD1. CDR3 sequence: CASSRDRENTEAFF. The CDR3 DNA is TGTGCCAGTAGTAGGGACAGAGAGAACACTGAAGCTTTCTTT.